The sequence of this T cell receptor beta chain was determined in a study of T cells in Graves' hyperthyroidism and ophthalmopathy (dated by TCRdb to the late 2010s). The study in broad terms: Peripheral blood samples were taken at initial diagnosis, before any treatment was given. A discovery cohort of around 100 patients, approximately 45 with Graves' ophthalmopathy and 55 to 60 with stable Graves' hyperthyroidism, was used to find distinguishing TCR V-J signatures. An independent validation cohort of 18 to 20 hyperthyroidism patients and 15 or so patients who later progressed to ophthalmopathy tested prospective prediction of ophthalmopathy. The 100 discovery patients were divided at random into training and test sets in a 7:3 ratio. The study also compared thyroid tissue and blood T-cell repertoires from more than five Graves' hyperthyroidism patients. After sampling, hyperthyroidism patients received methimazole starting at 30 mg daily, and ophthalmopathy patients received high-dose intravenous methylprednisolone. TCR Vbeta CDR3 sequencing of roughly 140 peripheral blood samples (approximately 44 ophthalmopathy, under 80 hyperthyroidism and around 17 progressor patients) is reported in the paper. Study-wide findings and limitations: No statistical method was used to fix the sample size in advance, and group allocation was not hidden from the investigators. Most expanded thyroid clonotypes (frequency above 0.001) were also detected in blood, suggesting blood repertoires may reflect thyroid immune responses. A 13 V-J signature model separated ophthalmopathy from stable hyperthyroidism, with roughly 88% sensitivity and just under 84% specificity in cross-validation and 80%/75% in testing. In validation, the model predicted progression to ophthalmopathy a median of about 6 months before onset, with about 64% sensitivity and about 72% specificity.

According to the germline V gene (reference sequence), CDR1 reads DFQATT and CDR2 reads SNEGSKA. From the cysteine up to the phenylalanine, the CDR3 has a length of 14 residues. Only CDR3 DNA remains: 42 bases, in frame from the first base. Deletion took 0 bases off V and 1 base off J, with a span of 10 bases between the germline ends. Ophthalmopathy patients had moderately to severely active disease, with a Clinical Activity Score of 3 or more, a NOSPECS grade of 4 or more, and a disease duration of less than 3 months. Patients with uncontrolled infections, other autoimmune diseases, pregnancy or lactation were excluded. Diagnoses relied on clinical symptoms, serum thyroxine and TRAb, thyroid ultrasound and orbital computed tomography. Ficoll-Paque density gradient centrifugation was used to isolate PBMCs from about 10 ml of fresh peripheral blood. Trizol reagent was used to extract total RNA, and RNA quality was then checked on an Agilent 2100 Bioanalyzer.

Ten or more counts support this clonotype. It lacks a known antigen. It has no much larger one-base neighbor in the sample; base qualities were not kept. The TCR beta CDR3 regions were amplified from the RNA transcripts. A first-round RT-PCR of the TCR CDR3 used the HTBI primer set with the Qiagen OneStep RT-PCR kit. Libraries were constructed in a second round of multiplex PCR, after which size selection and purification were performed. Libraries were sequenced paired-end with 100 bp reads on an Illumina HiSeq2000. Under the source paper's analysis protocol: SOAPnuke was used to process the raw data, throwing out any read that contained adapters or uncalled bases, had a mean Phred below 15, or lacked an exact constant-primer or identifier match. COPE v1.2.5 was used to merge the high-quality paired reads, and each unique nucleotide sequence was defined as a clonotype. Clonotypes were aligned to IMGT TRBV, TRBD and TRBJ reference segments using MiTCR v1.1. The analysis included only V-J combinations with a frequency above 0.0001, which together covered around 99% of the repertoires. The TCS score was defined as the ratio of F50 (clonal expansion) to E x V (chaos), calculated using BLOSUM62-based TCRdist between CDR3 peptides within each V-J. Welch's t-statistics and random forest reduced just over 500 V-J features to 13, which were used in a naive Bayes classifier (R e1071). TCRdb reprocessed the public reads (quality trimming at Q25 with fastp, clone calling with MiXCR) and kept in-frame beta chains. Entries are consolidated by CDR3 protein sequence, retaining the most common genes and DNA. TCRdb, rather than the study authors, made the V and J calls. This sample comprises about 640,000 distinct CDR3 sequences, roughly 15% of them detected only once. The ten most abundant clones make up roughly an eighth of the sample.

The clonotype comes from a woman aged 45-60 years with Graves' ophthalmopathy. Recombination linked TRBV20-1 to TRBJ2-7; TRBD1 is perhaps the D gene, given 5 matching bases. Sample: blood. DNA sequence: TGCAGTGCTAGAGATTCCCAGGGTTCCTACGAGCAGTACTTC. Translated, this is CSARDSQGSYEQYF.